This T cell receptor (beta chain) was obtained from a study of CD8 T cells in ankylosing spondylitis. Points from the study as a whole: Several highly homologous variants made up a TCR beta motif, and this motif appeared characteristic of ankylosing spondylitis blood. Disease-associated clones were CD8+ and fairly uncommon in peripheral blood. Disease-linked clones reportedly concentrated significantly in matched ankylosing spondylitis synovial fluid. In the blood and synovial fluid of reactive arthritis, some motif variants had been previously reported.

Making the TCR beta libraries involved quantitative 5'-RACE with molecular barcodes. TCRdb used MiXCR to reprocess the 5' RACE reads, holding one entry per CDR3 protein. The sample yields fewer than 500,000 distinct CDR3 sequences, about a fifth seen once. Worth noting for this clonotype: Its antigen is undetermined.

Trimming pared 5 bases from V and 7 bases from J, leaving 15 bases between. CDR3 length equals 14 residues. Germline V lookup: CDR1 SGHVS, CDR2 FQNEAQ. This receptor was obtained from a male donor with ankylosing spondylitis. The genes are TRBV7-8 and TRBJ2-1, with D tentatively TRBD2 (6 bases). The sequencing input was blood, either unsorted or a sorted T cell fraction (not recorded which). The CDR3 protein is CASSLRLVGNEQFF. The DNA for the CDR3 is TGTGCCAGCAGCCTAAGACTAGTGGGGAATGAGCAGTTCTTC.